These 30 T cell receptor beta chains originate from one sample sequenced in a study of response to subunit inactivated influenza vaccine. TCRdb called the RT-PCR reads again in MiXCR, with one record for every CDR3 protein. The sample yields approximately 290,000 distinct CDR3 sequences, 20% to 25% seen once. The material sequenced was PBMCs from blood, taken less than 22 months after vaccination. These receptors were collected from a man aged 50-75 years who received an inactivated influenza vaccine.

The V gene is TRBV4-1, the J gene TRBJ2-7; D possibly corresponds to TRBD1 (5 bases). The CDR3 consists of 14 residues. Trimming took 1 base from V and 5 from J, leaving 12 bases between them. The V gene's germline CDR1 is MGHRA and CDR2 YSYEKL. CDR3 sequence: CASSQVQGTHEQYF. The CDR3 nucleotides read TGCGCCAGCAGCCAAGTCCAGGGTACCCACGAGCAGTACTTC.

The chain carries TRBV3-1 and TRBJ1-1; D perhaps matches TRBD1 (5 bases). V lost 1 base to trimming and J lost 2 bases, with 8 bases between them. CDR1 is LGHDT and CDR2 is YNNKEL in the germline V gene (reference sequence). CDR3 length: 14 residues. The CDR3 nucleotides are TGTGCCAGCAGCCAAGGGACACATAACACTGAAGCTTTCTTT. It translates to CASSQGTHNTEAFF.

This clonotype has only a few counts. This chain connects TRBV28 to TRBJ2-3; D perhaps matches TRBD2 (6 bases). This CDR3 comprises 15 residues. Per the germline V gene, CDR1 is MDHEN and CDR2 is SYDVKM. Trimming removed 5 bases from V and 0 bases from J, with 12 bases in between. DNA for the CDR3: TGTGCCAGCAGTCAGGTGGCGGGGAGCACAGATACGCAGTATTTT. This gives the protein CASSQVAGSTDTQYF.

A few counts support this clonotype. This rearrangement joins TRBV15 to TRBJ1-5; D is unclear. This CDR3 is 13 amino acids long. V was clipped by 5 bases and J by 2 bases, with 7 bases between them. Germline lookup yields CDR1 LNHNV and CDR2 YYDKDF (reference sequence). The CDR3 region has the DNA TGTGCCACCAGCCGGGAGGGCAATCAGCCCCAGCATTTT. Protein: CATSREGNQPQHF.

The rearrangement uses TRBV7-8 and TRBJ2-1; 13 bases are a match to TRBD2. CDR1 is SGHVS and CDR2 is FQNEAQ in the germline V gene. The length of the CDR3 is 16 residues. Unmatched junction bases numbered 5, after V lost 2 bases and J lost 7 bases. CDR3 region: CASSLRLAGGGNEQFF. The CDR3 region has the DNA TGTGCCAGCAGCTTACGACTAGCGGGGGGTGGAAATGAGCAGTTCTTC.

This clonotype was picked up many times. The CDR3 region has the DNA TGCAGTGCCCCCCGAGCGGACACCATATATTTT. This sequence encodes CSAPRADTIYF. The rearrangement uses TRBV20-1 and TRBJ1-3, with no clear D. CDR3 length: 11 residues. Germline-derived CDR1 and CDR2 are DFQATT and SNEGSKA (reference sequence). Trimming cost V 6 bases and J 8 bases, with 11 bases left between them.

This chain connects TRBV4-3 to TRBJ1-3; no definite D call. The CDR3 sequence is 18 residues long. Per the germline V gene, CDR1 is LGHNA and CDR2 is YSLEER. V was shortened by 3 bases and J by 0 bases, with 18 bases between the two germline ends. In DNA form, the CDR3 reads TGCGCCAGCAGCCAGAAATGGGATACACTGTCCTCTGGAAACACCATATATTTT. This codes for CASSQKWDTLSSGNTIYF.

The chain is built from TRBV7-9 and TRBJ2-7; 8 nucleotides match TRBD1. CDR1 is SEHNR and CDR2 is FQNEAQ in the germline V gene (reference sequence). This CDR3 comprises 14 residues. Unmatched junction bases numbered 2, after V lost 3 bases and J lost 1 base. The CDR3 is CASSFQGASYEQYF. The DNA for the CDR3 is TGTGCCAGCAGCTTTCAGGGGGCTTCCTACGAGCAGTACTTC.

The genes are TRBV20-1 and TRBJ2-7; 14 bases line up with TRBD2. The CDR3 contains 19 residues. The J segment lost 7 bases and the V segment lost 4 bases, leaving 21 bases of the junction unmatched. The germline V gene encodes CDR1 DFQATT and CDR2 SNEGSKA (reference sequence). The CDR3 DNA reads TGCAGTGCTACATCCGGGACAGCGACTAGCGGGAGGGCCTTCGGAGAGCAGTACTTC. The encoded protein is CSATSGTATSGRAFGEQYF.

This clonotype appeared many times. The genes are TRBV12-3 or TRBV12-4 and TRBJ2-1; D call uncertain. V shed 5 bases and J shed 4 bases, with 3 bases lying between them. The CDR3 contains 11 residues. CDR3 in amino acids: CASSRYNEQFF. The CDR3 DNA reads as TGTGCCAGCAGTAGATACAATGAGCAGTTCTTC.

In this sample, this clonotype turned up a few times. The V and J genes are TRBV5-1 and TRBJ1-5; TRBD1 is a possible D gene (5 bases). Trimming took off 4 bases at V and 6 bases at J, with 17 bases between the two ends. The CDR3 has 15 amino acids. CDR1 SGHRS and CDR2 YFSETQ come from the germline V gene. CDR3 sequence reads: CASSLDLGAGQPQHF. The CDR3 bases are TGCGCCAGCAGCCTCGACCTAGGGGCGGGTCAGCCCCAGCATTTT.

This CDR3 is CASSLGGGQHYEQYF. The DNA of the CDR3 is TGTGCCAGCAGCTTAGGTGGGGGACAGCACTACGAGCAGTACTTC. The chain combines TRBV7-9 with TRBJ2-7, with 7 bases identical to TRBD1. Germline V gene lookup returns CDR1 SEHNR and CDR2 FQNEAQ (reference sequence). The CDR3 runs to 15 residues. Unmatched junction bases numbered 6, after V lost 1 base and J lost 3 bases. The entire variable domain, with the rest obtained from reference TRBV7-9 and TRBJ2-7, is as follows: DTGVSQNPRHKITKRGQNVTFRCDPISEHNRLYWYRQTLGQGPEFLTYFQNEAQLEKSRLLSDRFSAERPKGSFSTLEIQRTEQGDSAMYLCASSLGGGQHYEQYFGPGTRLTVT.

This clonotype was counted a single time. The rearrangement links TRBV20-1 to TRBJ2-6; D gene ambiguous. Germline V gene lookup returns CDR1 DFQATT and CDR2 SNEGSKA (reference sequence). This CDR3 region has 16 residues. V was pared by 4 bases and J by 2 bases, with 15 bases between. CDR3 residues: CSAKKVGFAGANVLTF. The CDR3 DNA sequence: TGCAGTGCTAAAAAAGTCGGGTTTGCTGGGGCCAACGTCCTGACTTTC.

This clonotype has only a few counts. V gene TRBV7-8 combines with J gene TRBJ2-1; 8 nucleotides align to TRBD2. CDR1 and CDR2 from the germline V gene are SGHVS and FQNEAQ. V trimming: 8 bases; J trimming: 9 bases; junction bases outside the gene matches: 15. The length of the CDR3 is 15 residues. Here the CDR3 reads CASCYAAGGIGEQFF. The CDR3, as DNA: TGTGCCAGCTGCTACGCGGCGGGAGGTATAGGTGAGCAGTTCTTC.

V and J are TRBV7-2 and TRBJ2-7; no clear D gene. The CDR3 is 15 residues long. Trimming removed 1 base from V and 0 bases from J, with 10 bases in between. Germline CDR1 SGHTA, CDR2 FQGNSA. The DNA of the CDR3 is TGTGCCAGCAGCTTAGTTAGGGTGAGCTCCTACGAGCAGTACTTC. Residues: CASSLVRVSSYEQYF. Combining the CDR3 with reference TRBV7-2 and TRBJ2-7 gives the whole variable domain GAGVSQSPSNKVTEKGKDVELRCDPISGHTALYWYRQSLGQGLEFLIYFQGNSAPDKSGLPSDRFSAERTGGSVSTLTIQRTQQEDSAVYLCASSLVRVSSYEQYFGPGTRLTVT.

The V gene is TRBV28, the J gene TRBJ2-5; 9 bases match TRBD1. After removal of 3 bases from V and 5 bases from J, the junction contained 1 base not matched to a gene. The germline CDR1 and CDR2 sequences are MDHEN and SYDVKM. This CDR3 has 13 amino acids. The CDR3 DNA follows: TGTGCCAGCAGTTTCGGGACAGGGGAGACCCAGTACTTC. This codes for CASSFGTGETQYF. The whole variable domain, remainder taken from reference TRBV28 and TRBJ2-5, is DVKVTQSSRYLVKRTGEKVFLECVQDMDHENMFWYRQDPGLGLRLIYFSYDVKMKEKGDIPEGYSVSREKKERFSLILESASTNQTSMYLCASSFGTGETQYFGPGTRLLVL.

The V and J genes are TRBV7-2 and TRBJ1-5; TRBD1 might be the D (6 bases). Germline CDR1 reads SGHTA; CDR2 reads FQGNSA. V was cut by 4 bases and J by 4 bases, with 17 bases left in between. This CDR3 is built from 16 residues. The CDR3 loop reads CASSSYREGPNQPQHF. CDR3 nucleotide sequence: TGTGCCAGCAGCTCCTACAGGGAGGGCCCTAATCAGCCCCAGCATTTT.

The genes are TRBV7-2 and TRBJ2-1; D unclear. Germline V lookup: CDR1 SGHTA, CDR2 FQGNSA. CDR3 length: 12 amino acids. The germline V and J ends were trimmed by 8 bases and 8 bases, with 13 bases remaining between them. CDR3 sequence reads: CASFVGLDEQFF. The CDR3 nucleotides read TGTGCCAGCTTTGTGGGTCTGGATGAGCAGTTCTTC.

This clonotype was counted only a few times. V is TRBV4-1 and J is TRBJ1-3, with TRBD1 matching 8 bases. The V segment lost 4 bases and the J segment 0 bases; nucleotides outside the gene matches: 8. This CDR3 region has 17 residues. The germline CDR1 and CDR2 sequences are MGHRA and YSYEKL. The CDR3 DNA is TGCGCCAGCAGCCCGGGACAGGTGCTCGGCTCTGGAAACACCATATATTTT. Its translation: CASSPGQVLGSGNTIYF.

Ten or more counts support this clonotype. The rearrangement uses TRBV11-3 and TRBJ1-5, with 7 bases fitting TRBD1. Trimming cost V 5 bases and J 1 base; bases outside gene matches: 8. Germline CDR1 SGHNT, CDR2 YENEEA. This CDR3 has 16 amino acids. The CDR3 DNA sequence: TGTGCCAGCAGCACCCGGACAGGATCAAGCAATCAGCCCCAGCATTTT. Its translation is CASSTRTGSSNQPQHF. Full variable domain (rest looked up from reference TRBV11-3 and TRBJ1-5): EAGVVQSPRYKIIEKKQPVAFWCNPISGHNTLYWYLQNLGQGPELLIRYENEEAVDDSQLPKDRFSAERLKGVDSTLKIQPAELGDSAVYLCASSTRTGSSNQPQHFGDGTRLSIL.

V usage is TRBV14 and J usage is TRBJ2-1, with 10 positions matching TRBD2. This CDR3 region has 18 residues. V was clipped by 5 bases and J by 10 bases; unmatched bases: 20. The germline V gene has CDR1 SGHDN and CDR2 FVKESK. The DNA of the CDR3 is TGTGCCAGCAGCGATACTGGGTGGGCTCTAGCGGGAGCTTGGGAGCAGTTCTTC. It specifies CASSDTGWALAGAWEQFF.

V is TRBV7-2 and J is TRBJ1-5; 8 bases are shared with TRBD1. The CDR3 consists of 14 residues. Unmatched junction bases numbered 7, after V lost 5 bases and J lost 7 bases. CDR1 and CDR2 from the germline V gene are SGHTA and FQGNSA. The CDR3 DNA is TGTGCCAGCAGCGATACAGGGGGGCGGCAGCCCCAGCATTTT. Translated: CASSDTGGRQPQHF.

This clonotype was counted ten times or more. The chain combines TRBV12-3 or TRBV12-4 with TRBJ1-1; no reliable D call. Trimming cost V 6 bases and J 6 bases, with 17 bases left between them. The length of the CDR3 is 14 residues. CDR3 region: CASSPSGMVAEAFF. In DNA form, the CDR3 reads TGTGCCAGCAGCCCCTCGGGGATGGTAGCTGAAGCTTTCTTT.

Here the CDR3 reads CASSTRTSNSSYGYTF. CDR3 DNA: TGTGCCAGCAGCACGAGGACCTCAAACAGCAGCTATGGCTACACCTTC. The rearrangement links TRBV7-8 to TRBJ1-2; no reliable D call. Germline CDR1 reads SGHVS; CDR2 reads FQNEAQ. This CDR3 has 16 residues. Trimming cost V 5 bases and J 4 bases, with 20 bases left between them.

This chain connects TRBV7-2 to TRBJ1-2; D is ambiguous. V was shortened by 5 bases and J by 7 bases, with 8 bases between the two germline ends. CDR3 length: 11 amino acids. Germline-derived CDR1 and CDR2 are SGHTA and FQGNSA. This chain's CDR3 is CASSLLAGYTF. Written as DNA, the CDR3 is TGTGCCAGCAGCCTCTTAGCTGGCTACACCTTC.

The chain combines TRBV6-1 with TRBJ1-2; 7 bases are shared with TRBD1. The CDR3 covers 19 residues. Per germline, CDR1 MNHNS and CDR2 SASEGT. J was trimmed by 2 bases and V by 6 bases; bases with no gene match: 21. Here the CDR3 reads CASRLPGRGRLKGNYGYTF. In DNA form, the CDR3 reads TGTGCCAGCAGACTCCCCGGGAGGGGGCGCTTGAAGGGGAACTATGGCTACACCTTC.

In this sample, this clonotype turned up a few times. The chain links TRBV12-3 or TRBV12-4 to TRBJ1-5, with 9 bases fitting TRBD1. The CDR3 sequence is 16 residues long. V lost 4 bases, J lost 3 bases, and 7 bases stayed unmatched. In DNA, the CDR3 is TGTGCCAGCAGTTCGCGAACAGGGGGCGTCAATCAGCCCCAGCATTTT. Amino acid sequence: CASSSRTGGVNQPQHF.

This clonotype was seen ten or more times. The chain couples TRBV7-2 to TRBJ2-3; D could derive from TRBD1 or TRBD2 (5 bases each). Germline CDR1 is SGHTA and CDR2 is FQGNSA. V lost 5 bases to trimming and J lost 5 bases, with 20 bases between them. CDR3 length equals 16 residues. The CDR3 reads CASSNEGTEFRDTQYF. The CDR3, as DNA: TGTGCCAGCAGCAATGAGGGGACGGAGTTTAGAGATACGCAGTATTTT.

This clonotype came up many times. The chain couples TRBV21-1 to TRBJ2-1; TRBD1, the table's D call, lacks a check against the DNA. TRBV21-1 is a documented pseudogene. The CDR3 has 13 residues. The CDR3 is CASSKLTGGSQFF. The DNA of the CDR3 is TGTGCCAGCAGCAAACTCACAGGGGGTTCACAGTTCTTC.

The chain employs TRBV20-1 and TRBJ1-1; D remains unclear. CDR1 is DFQATT and CDR2 is SNEGSKA in the germline V gene (reference sequence). Trimming took 0 bases from V and 3 from J, leaving 17 bases between them. This CDR3 comprises 16 residues. The CDR3 spells CSARDTLFPRDTEAFF. CDR3 nucleotide sequence: TGCAGTGCTAGAGACACCCTTTTCCCGAGGGACACTGAAGCTTTCTTT.